The sequence of this T cell receptor (beta chain) was determined in a study of blood T cell repertoires in COVID-19. The overall study: Material from acute and convalescent COVID-19 was sourced from the United States, Italy and Spain. In each case, the material was cDNA or gDNA derived from T cells, B-cell-depleted T cells, or PBMCs.

The CDR3 sequence is 14 residues long. The trim removed 3 bases at V and 7 bases at J, leaving 9 bases unmatched. CDR1 is SGDLS, CDR2 YYNGEE, per germline. Methods used by the authors: Estimation of nucleated cell counts was performed using reference gene primer amplification. The repertoire was sequenced with immunoSEQ multiplex PCR; TCRdb's copy has only in-frame clones and lacks some. The D gene and trimming were derived from the DNA, and the V and J assignments and clone size from that table. This sample yields 100,000 or so clones, of which under 95% are seen a single time; approximately 2.3% belongs to the top ten.

The chain recombines TRBV9 with TRBJ1-2; 7 bases agree with TRBD1. Sample: peripheral blood. This TCR came from a human donor with active COVID-19. The donor label of this sample is uncertain. The CDR3 sequence is CASSAGQAMGGYTF. The CDR3 nucleotides are TGTGCCAGCAGCGCAGGACAGGCCATGGGTGGCTACACCTTC.